The 32 T cell receptor beta chains below were found in one sample sequenced in a study of blood T cell repertoires in COVID-19. Clones were read by immunoSEQ multiplex PCR, and TCRdb kept only the in-frame ones, dropping some. This table holds approximately 240,000 clones, roughly 84% found once. The material sequenced was peripheral blood. The receptors originated from a woman in her thirties or forties who had recovered from COVID-19.

This clone was seen only a few times. V and J are TRBV11-3 and TRBJ2-7; 9 bases agree with TRBD1. Germline loops: CDR1 SGHNT, CDR2 YENEEA. The CDR3 consists of 14 residues. The V gene end was trimmed by 6 bases and the J gene end by 6 bases; junction bases not matched to a gene: 9. The CDR3 DNA follows: TGTGCCAGCAGAGTGGGACAGGGAGGGGTCGAGCAGTACTTC. The encoded protein is CASRVGQGGVEQYF.

CDR3 protein: CASSLAVRRAPLHF. The CDR3 DNA is TGTGCCAGCAGCTTAGCGGTTAGGAGGGCACCCCTCCACTTT. This rearrangement joins TRBV7-2 to TRBJ1-6; unclear D gene. Germline lookup yields CDR1 SGHTA and CDR2 FQGNSA. V was clipped by 0 bases and J by 11 bases, with 11 bases between them. The CDR3 length is 14 residues.

The chain recombines TRBV4-3 with TRBJ1-2; 7 bases agree with TRBD1. CDR1 and CDR2 from the germline V gene are LGHNA and YSLEER. CDR3 length equals 15 residues. V shed 1 base and J 8 bases; nucleotides not matched to a gene: 10. CDR3 DNA sequence: TGCGCCAGCAGCCAAGGGCAGGGGGGAGTAGTCGGCTACACCTTC. This encodes CASSQGQGGVVGYTF.

On this clone itself: The CDR3 does not close with the conserved phenylalanine or tryptophan, likely indicating a read error. The DNA is left out, because the CDR3 cannot be placed on it with certainty; the CDR3 is given as TCRdb lists it. The genes are TRBV3-1 (or the pseudogene TRBV3-2) and TRBJ2-7; the D call in the table, TRBD1, was not verified against the DNA. From germline, CDR1 is LGHDT and CDR2 YNNKEL (reference sequence). The CDR3 extends over 18 residues, inclusive of both ends. CDR3 protein: CASSQDLGLLRIIWGRGD.

CDR3 DNA sequence: TGTGCCAGCGGCCGGACAGGGGATAATTCACCCCTCCACTTT. It codes for CASGRTGDNSPLHF. The V gene is TRBV28, the J gene TRBJ1-6; 9 nucleotides line up with TRBD1. Per germline, CDR1 MDHEN and CDR2 SYDVKM. V shed 8 bases and J 5 bases; nucleotides not matched to a gene: 4. The CDR3 totals 14 residues. Looking up the rest from reference TRBV28 and TRBJ1-6 gives the full variable domain: DVKVTQSSRYLVKRTGEKVFLECVQDMDHENMFWYRQDPGLGLRLIYFSYDVKMKEKGDIPEGYSVSREKKERFSLILESASTNQTSMYLCASGRTGDNSPLHFGNGTRLTVT.

The J gene is TRBJ2-7, the V gene TRBV13; 7 bases are a match to TRBD1. V was pared by 0 bases and J by 2 bases, with 1 base of the junction left unmatched. The CDR3 is made up of 14 amino acids. Germline assignment: CDR1 PRHDT and CDR2 FYEKMQ (reference sequence). In nucleotides, the CDR3 is TGTGCCAGCAGCTTAGGGCAGGGGGCCTACGAGCAGTACTTC. Translation gives CASSLGQGAYEQYF.

As regards this clone: In the same sample, other DNA sequences code for this CDR3. The chain carries TRBV6-5 and TRBJ2-5; 8 bases agree with TRBD1. With V trimmed by 6 bases and J by 3 bases, 3 bases remained unmatched. CDR1 MNHEY and CDR2 SVGAGI come from the germline V gene. CDR3 length: 13 amino acids. CDR3 protein: CASSRTGKETQYF. CDR3 bases: TGTGCCAGCAGCCGGACAGGGAAAGAGACCCAGTACTTC.

This chain joins TRBV30 and TRBJ2-7; D remains ambiguous. This CDR3 contains 14 residues. From germline, CDR1 is GTSNPN and CDR2 SVGIG (reference sequence). Trimming pared 0 bases from V and 2 bases from J, leaving 11 bases between. The CDR3 DNA reads TGTGCCTGGAGTGTAGTCGGGTTACCCTACGAGCAGTACTTC. It encodes CAWSVVGLPYEQYF.

The CDR3 region is CASSYSIGEASYEQYF. Written as DNA, the CDR3 is TGTGCCAGCAGTTACTCGATAGGGGAGGCGTCCTACGAGCAGTACTTC. V gene TRBV6-5 combines with J gene TRBJ2-7, with D possibly being TRBD2 (6 bases). V lost 0 bases, J lost 1 base, and 13 bases lay in between. Per the germline V gene, CDR1 is MNHEY and CDR2 is SVGAGI. CDR3 length equals 16 residues.

The V call is TRBV7-2, the J call TRBJ2-3; 11 positions agree with TRBD2. The CDR3 has 19 amino acids. From germline, CDR1 is SGHTA and CDR2 FQGNSA. Unmatched junction bases numbered 18, after V lost 5 bases and J lost 5 bases. The CDR3 DNA is TGTGCCAGCAGCCCTGGGCCGGTGGGGGTAGCGGGAGGGCGAGATACGCAGTATTTT. Protein: CASSPGPVGVAGGRDTQYF.

The V and J genes are TRBV24-1 and TRBJ1-2; maybe TRBD1 (6 bases). Per germline, CDR1 KGHDR and CDR2 SFDVKD. V lost 3 bases and J 8 bases, leaving 18 bases between the germline ends. The CDR3 loop spans 15 amino acids. CDR3 nucleotides: TGTGCCACCAGTGATATCTCCGGGGGGCAGCCCGGCTACACCTTC. This codes for CATSDISGGQPGYTF.

This chain connects TRBV7-3 to TRBJ2-1; 7 bases match TRBD1. The germline CDR1 and CDR2 sequences are SGHTA and FQGTGA. The trim removed 3 bases at V and 4 bases at J, leaving 3 bases unmatched. The CDR3 sequence is 14 residues long. CDR3 nucleotides: TGTGCCAGCAGCTTTGGGACAGCATACAATGAGCAGTTCTTC. Protein sequence: CASSFGTAYNEQFF.

The chain's CDR3 is CAIRGDRGEETQYF. CDR3 bases: TGTGCCATCAGGGGGGACAGGGGTGAAGAGACCCAGTACTTC. The chain recombines TRBV10-3 with TRBJ2-5; 10 bases are shared with TRBD1. The CDR3 covers 14 residues. Germline trimming cut 6 bases from V and 3 bases from J; bases unmatched to any gene: 4. Germline CDR1 reads ENHRY; CDR2 reads SYGVKD.

The genes are TRBV15 and TRBJ1-1, with D uncertain. CDR3 length equals 13 residues. The germline V and J ends were trimmed by 5 bases and 4 bases, with 11 bases remaining between them. Germline V gene sequence: CDR1 LNHNV, CDR2 YYDKDF (reference sequence). The DNA of the CDR3 is TGTGCCACCAGCGGCGCGGGAGGCACTGAAGCTTTCTTT. Translating gives CATSGAGGTEAFF. The entire variable domain, with the rest obtained from reference TRBV15 and TRBJ1-1, is as follows: DAMVIQNPRYQVTQFGKPVTLSCSQTLNHNVMYWYQQKSSQAPKLLFHYYDKDFNNEADTPDNFQSRRPNTSFCFLDIRSPGLGDTAMYLCATSGAGGTEAFFGQGTRLTVV.

The V and J genes are TRBV6-2 or TRBV6-3 and TRBJ2-7; 7 bases align to TRBD2. The V and J ends lost 4 bases and 0 bases, in that order; junction bases with no gene match: 3. CDR1 is MNHEY and CDR2 is SVGEGT in the germline V gene. The CDR3 totals 14 residues. CDR3: CASSLGRGSYEQYF. The DNA of the CDR3 is TGTGCCAGCAGTTTAGGGAGGGGCTCCTACGAGCAGTACTTC.

The J gene is TRBJ1-4, the V gene TRBV7-3; 7 nucleotides line up with TRBD1. Germline values: CDR1 SGHTA, CDR2 FQGTGA. J gave up 8 bases and V 5 bases, and 14 bases lay outside the gene matches. This CDR3 is 16 amino acids long. CDR3 nucleotide sequence: TGTGCCAGCAGCCTCTTAGACGGACAGGTTCGCGAAAAACTGTTTTTT. This codes for CASSLLDGQVREKLFF. The whole variable domain, filled in from reference TRBV7-3 and TRBJ1-4, reads GAGVSQTPSNKVTEKGKYVELRCDPISGHTALYWYRQSLGQGPEFLIYFQGTGAADDSGLPNDRFFAVRPEGSVSTLKIQRTERGDSAVYLCASSLLDGQVREKLFFGSGTQLSVL.

The chain links TRBV27 to TRBJ2-2; 10 nucleotides match TRBD1. Per germline, CDR1 MNHEY and CDR2 SMNVEV (reference sequence). The CDR3 consists of 19 residues. The J segment lost 3 bases and the V segment lost 5 bases, leaving 15 bases of the junction unmatched. This chain's CDR3 is CASSPAPGQGSGYTGELFF. For the CDR3, the DNA is TGTGCCAGCAGTCCAGCACCGGGACAGGGGAGCGGTTACACCGGGGAGCTGTTTTTT.

V and J are TRBV18 and TRBJ1-1, with 8 bases aligning to TRBD1. The V gene's germline CDR1 is KGHSH and CDR2 LQKENI. The V and J ends lost 3 bases and 5 bases, in that order; junction bases with no gene match: 5. The CDR3 runs 14 residues. In DNA form, the CDR3 reads TGTGCCAGCTCACCTTCTGGGACAGGAACTGAAGCTTTCTTT. Residues: CASSPSGTGTEAFF.

This chain links TRBV11-2 with TRBJ1-1; D is ambiguous. This CDR3 comprises 15 residues. V lost 2 bases, J lost 0 bases, and 10 bases lay in between. Per the germline V gene, CDR1 is SGHAT and CDR2 is FQNNGV. CDR3 sequence reads: CASSLRGAMNTEAFF. In nucleotides, the CDR3 is TGTGCCAGCAGCTTAAGAGGCGCAATGAACACTGAAGCTTTCTTT.

V is TRBV3-1 (or the pseudogene TRBV3-2) and J is TRBJ2-7; 8 nucleotides agree with TRBD2. V gave up 6 bases and J gave up 0 bases; unmatched junction bases: 7. Germline V gene sequence: CDR1 LGHDT, CDR2 YNNKEL (reference sequence). This CDR3 has 15 residues. CDR3 residues: CASRPSGGPSYEQYF. As DNA, the CDR3 is TGTGCCAGCAGACCAAGCGGGGGTCCCTCCTACGAGCAGTACTTC.

The rearrangement links TRBV3-1 (or the pseudogene TRBV3-2) to TRBJ2-1; TRBD2 aligns across 8 bases. V was pared by 0 bases and J by 9 bases, with 10 bases of the junction left unmatched. Germline-derived CDR1 and CDR2 are LGHDT and YNNKEL (reference sequence). The CDR3 has 16 amino acids. CDR3 DNA sequence: TGTGCCAGCAGCCAAGATAGAACGGGGGGGCCTGGTGAGCAGTTCTTC. As protein: CASSQDRTGGPGEQFF.

This chain uses TRBV11-2 with TRBJ2-5, with 7 bases lining up with TRBD2. The CDR3 is 14 amino acids. Germline V gives CDR1 SGHAT, CDR2 FQNNGV. J lost 3 bases, V lost 6 bases, and 7 bases had no gene match. The CDR3 sequence: CASRKRLAEETQYF. The CDR3 DNA reads TGTGCCAGCAGAAAAAGGCTAGCGGAAGAGACCCAGTACTTC.

The chain employs TRBV20-1 and TRBJ2-5, with a weak D call TRBD2 (5 bases). The CDR3 runs to 14 residues. V was shortened by 3 bases and J by 3 bases, with 14 bases between the two germline ends. Germline loops: CDR1 DFQATT, CDR2 SNEGSKA (reference sequence). In nucleotides, the CDR3 is TGCAGTGCTAGTCCACCGGGGAGTAAAGAGACCCAGTACTTC. Its protein product is CSASPPGSKETQYF.

The chain joins TRBV6-2 or TRBV6-3 to TRBJ1-2; D is perhaps TRBD1 (6 bases). V lost 5 bases and J 4 bases, leaving 17 bases between the germline ends. This CDR3 region has 15 residues. The germline V gene has CDR1 MNHEY and CDR2 SVGEGT. CDR3 amino acids: CASSATGSPSYGYTF. CDR3 nucleotide sequence: TGTGCCAGCAGTGCGACAGGTAGCCCAAGCTATGGCTACACCTTC.

The chain employs TRBV10-2 and TRBJ2-7; 10 positions match TRBD2. The CDR3 contains 14 residues. V was clipped by 8 bases and J by 3 bases; unmatched bases: 7. Germline values: CDR1 WSHSY, CDR2 SAAADI. CDR3 in amino acids: CASGRTSGNYEQYF. The CDR3 nucleotides read TGCGCCAGCGGTCGGACTAGCGGAAACTACGAGCAGTACTTC.

The chain employs TRBV5-8 and TRBJ2-5; 10 bases line up with TRBD2. With 4 bases clipped from V and 5 bases from J, the junction kept 11 bases outside the gene matches. This CDR3 comprises 16 residues. From germline, CDR1 is SGHTS and CDR2 YDEGEE. DNA of the CDR3: TGTGCCAGCAGCCGTCTAGCGGGAGAGAGGGGGGAGACCCAGTACTTC. Translating it yields CASSRLAGERGETQYF.

As concerns this clone: The germline gene is not matched at one end of the junction; a read error may be the cause. This chain links TRBV7-7 with TRBJ2-5; TRBD1 aligns across 8 bases. Per the germline V gene, CDR1 is SSHAT and CDR2 is FNYEAQ (reference sequence). CDR3 length: 15 amino acids. CDR3 in amino acids: CASSLGDRNQETQYF. DNA for the CDR3: TGTGCTAGCAGCTTAGGGGACAGGAATCAAGAGACCCAGTACTTC.

V usage is TRBV30 and J usage is TRBJ1-2; 8 bases map to TRBD1. Germline CDR1 GTSNPN, CDR2 SVGIG (reference sequence). The trim removed 0 bases at V and 6 bases at J, leaving 3 bases unmatched. This CDR3 is 13 amino acids long. In nucleotides, the CDR3 is TGTGCCTGGAGTGTGACAGGGGTTGATGGCTACACCTTC. Translated: CAWSVTGVDGYTF.

The chain links TRBV6-6 to TRBJ1-2; D gene unclear. The germline gives CDR1 MNHNY, CDR2 SVGAGI (reference sequence). Trimming took 5 bases from V and 8 from J, leaving 12 bases between them. This CDR3 is 12 amino acids long. The CDR3 bases are TGTGCCAGCAGTCTCGGGAATCGGGGCTACACCTTC. Translation gives CASSLGNRGYTF.

The genes are TRBV29-1 and TRBJ1-3; D is undetermined. Germline assignment: CDR1 SQVTM and CDR2 ANQGSEA. The V end lost 1 base, the J end lost 8 bases, and 9 bases lay between the germline ends. The CDR3 has 12 residues. This CDR3 reads CSVEGGLDTIYF. CDR3 bases: TGCAGCGTTGAAGGCGGTCTGGACACCATATATTTT.

V usage is TRBV11-3 and J usage is TRBJ2-5, with 14 nucleotides matching TRBD2. V gave up 4 bases and J gave up 5 bases; unmatched junction bases: 6. The CDR3 loop spans 16 amino acids. The germline V gene encodes CDR1 SGHNT and CDR2 YENEEA. The CDR3 sequence is CASSWGTSGSSETQYF. DNA for the CDR3: TGTGCCAGCAGCTGGGGGACTAGCGGGAGTTCGGAGACCCAGTACTTC.

This chain uses TRBV29-1 with TRBJ2-7; maybe TRBD1 (6 bases). From germline, CDR1 is SQVTM and CDR2 ANQGSEA. This CDR3 is 14 amino acids long. The V end was cut by 4 bases, the J end by 2 bases, with 15 bases between. The CDR3 is CSVGFARGTYEQYF. As DNA, the CDR3 is TGCAGCGTTGGTTTTGCCAGGGGCACCTACGAGCAGTACTTC.